This entry describes one T cell receptor (beta chain). Its antigen is undetermined. This sample stems from a study of T cells in Graves' hyperthyroidism and ophthalmopathy. Using RNA transcripts as the source, TCR beta CDR3 regions were amplified. In the first-round RT-PCR of the TCR CDR3, the HTBI primer set was used. A single record per CDR3 protein comes from TCRdb applying MiXCR to the multiplex PCR reads. The sample comprises 350,000 to 500,000 distinct CDR3 sequences, approximately 15% of which are singletons, and around 5.3% rests with the top ten. Absence of ophthalmopathy progression within 18 months defined stable Graves' hyperthyroidism. Study findings and constraints: A 13 V-J model separated ophthalmopathy from stable hyperthyroidism.

Sequencing was carried out using blood. This sequence was found in a woman in her late teens or twenties with Graves' hyperthyroidism.

The CDR3 DNA sequence: TGTGCCAGCAGTTCTTCCCGGACTAGCGACAATGAGCAGTTCTTC. Its protein is CASSSSRTSDNEQFF. This chain uses TRBV7-3 with TRBJ2-1, with TRBD2 matching over 9 bases. CDR1 is SGHTA, CDR2 FQGTGA, per germline. V was pared by 6 bases and J by 5 bases, with 8 bases of the junction left unmatched. The CDR3 loop spans 15 amino acids.